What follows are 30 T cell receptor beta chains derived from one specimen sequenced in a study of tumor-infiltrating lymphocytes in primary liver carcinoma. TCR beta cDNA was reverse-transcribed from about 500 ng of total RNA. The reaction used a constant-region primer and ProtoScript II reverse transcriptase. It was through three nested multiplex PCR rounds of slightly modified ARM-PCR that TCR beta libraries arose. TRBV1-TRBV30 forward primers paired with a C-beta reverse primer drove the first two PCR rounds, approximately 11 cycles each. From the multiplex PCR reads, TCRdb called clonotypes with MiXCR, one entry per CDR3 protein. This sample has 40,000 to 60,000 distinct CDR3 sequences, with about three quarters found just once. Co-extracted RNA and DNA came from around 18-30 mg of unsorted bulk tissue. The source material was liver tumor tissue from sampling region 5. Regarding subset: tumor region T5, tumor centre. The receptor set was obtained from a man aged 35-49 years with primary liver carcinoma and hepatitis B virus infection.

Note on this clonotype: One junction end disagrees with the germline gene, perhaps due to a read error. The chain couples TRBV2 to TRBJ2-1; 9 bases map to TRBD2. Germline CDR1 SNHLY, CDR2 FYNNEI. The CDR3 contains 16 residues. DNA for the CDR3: TGTGTCAGCACGGCTATAGTAGCGGGAGTAGGCAATGAGCAGTTCTTC. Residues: CVSTAIVAGVGNEQFF. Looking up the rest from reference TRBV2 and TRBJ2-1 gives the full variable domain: EPEVTQTPSHQVTQMGQEVILRCVPISNHLYFYWYRQILGQKVEFLVSFYNNEISEKSEIFDDQFSVERPDGSNFTLKIRSTKLEDSAMYFCVSTAIVAGVGNEQFFGPGTRLTVL.

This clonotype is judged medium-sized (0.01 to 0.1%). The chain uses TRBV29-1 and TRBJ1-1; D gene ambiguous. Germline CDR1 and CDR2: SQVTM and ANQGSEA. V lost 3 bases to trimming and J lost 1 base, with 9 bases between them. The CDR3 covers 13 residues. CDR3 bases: TGCAGCGTTGACGCAGCCACGAACACTGAAGCTTTCTTT. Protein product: CSVDAATNTEAFF.

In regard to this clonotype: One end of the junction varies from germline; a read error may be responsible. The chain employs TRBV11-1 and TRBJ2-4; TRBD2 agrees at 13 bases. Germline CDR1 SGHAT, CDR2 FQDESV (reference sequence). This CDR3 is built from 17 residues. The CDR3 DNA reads TGTGACAGCAGCTTTCCCGGGACTAGCGGGACCAAAAACATTCAGTATTTC. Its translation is CDSSFPGTSGTKNIQYF.

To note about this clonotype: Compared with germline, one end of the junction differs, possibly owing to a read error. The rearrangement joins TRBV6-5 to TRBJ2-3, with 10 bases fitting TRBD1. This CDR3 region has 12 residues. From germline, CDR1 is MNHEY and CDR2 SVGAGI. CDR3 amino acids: CASRQGADAQYF. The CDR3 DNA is TGTGCCAGTAGACAGGGGGCAGATGCGCAGTATTTT.

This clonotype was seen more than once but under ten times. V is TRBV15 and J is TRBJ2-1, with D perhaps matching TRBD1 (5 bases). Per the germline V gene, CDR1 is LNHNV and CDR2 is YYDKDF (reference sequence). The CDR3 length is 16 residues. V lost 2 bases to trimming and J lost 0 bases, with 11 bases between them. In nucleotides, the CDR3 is TGTGCCACCAGCAGACCACAGGCCAGCTCCTACAATGAGCAGTTCTTC. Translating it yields CATSRPQASSYNEQFF.

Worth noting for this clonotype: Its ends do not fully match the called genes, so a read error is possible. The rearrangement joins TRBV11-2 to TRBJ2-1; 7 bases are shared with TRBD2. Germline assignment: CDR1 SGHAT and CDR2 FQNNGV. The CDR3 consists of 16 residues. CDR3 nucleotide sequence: TGTGCCGGCAGTTTGGATATCAGACTAGCCATGGGTGAGCAGTTCTTC. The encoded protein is CAGSLDIRLAMGEQFF.

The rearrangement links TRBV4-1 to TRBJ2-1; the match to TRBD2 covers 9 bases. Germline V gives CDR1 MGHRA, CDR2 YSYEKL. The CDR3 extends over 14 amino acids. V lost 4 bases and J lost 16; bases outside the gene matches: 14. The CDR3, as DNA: TGCGCCAGCAGCCGGGCGGGAGGGTACAATGAACAATTCTTC. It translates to CASSRAGGYNEQFF.

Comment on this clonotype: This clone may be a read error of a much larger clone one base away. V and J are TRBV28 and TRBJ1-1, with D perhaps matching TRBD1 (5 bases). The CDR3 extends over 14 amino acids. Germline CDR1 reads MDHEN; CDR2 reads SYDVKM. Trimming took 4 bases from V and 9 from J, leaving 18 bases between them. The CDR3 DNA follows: TGTGCCAGCAGTTCTCAGGGAGAGATAGCTAAAGCTTTCTTT. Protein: CASSSQGEIAKAFF.

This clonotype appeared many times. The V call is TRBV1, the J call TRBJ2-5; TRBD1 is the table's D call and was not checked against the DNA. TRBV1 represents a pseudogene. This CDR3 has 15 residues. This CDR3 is CTSSPPQGAQETQYF. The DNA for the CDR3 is TGCACCAGCAGCCCCCCGCAGGGGGCTCAAGAGACCCAGTACTTC.

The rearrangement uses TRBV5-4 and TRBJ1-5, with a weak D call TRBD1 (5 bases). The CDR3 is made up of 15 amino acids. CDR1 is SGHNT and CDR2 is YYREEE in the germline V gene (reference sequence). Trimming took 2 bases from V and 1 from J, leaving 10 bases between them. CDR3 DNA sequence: TGTGCCAGCAGCTTAGGGGAAAGAAGCAATCAGCCCCAGCATTTT. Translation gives CASSLGERSNQPQHF.

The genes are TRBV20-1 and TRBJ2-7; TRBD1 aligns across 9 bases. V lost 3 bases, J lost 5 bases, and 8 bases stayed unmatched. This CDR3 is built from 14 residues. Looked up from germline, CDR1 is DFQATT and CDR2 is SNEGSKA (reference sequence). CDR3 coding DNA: TGCAGTGCTAGCTCCGGGACAGGGTACCACGAGCAGTACTTC. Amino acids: CSASSGTGYHEQYF.

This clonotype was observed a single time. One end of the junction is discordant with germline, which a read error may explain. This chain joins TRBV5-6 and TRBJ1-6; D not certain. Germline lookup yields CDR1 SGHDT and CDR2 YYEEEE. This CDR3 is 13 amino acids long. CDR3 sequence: CASSLYHNPPLHF. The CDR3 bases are TGTGCCAGCAGCTTGTACCATAATCCACCCCTCCATTTT.

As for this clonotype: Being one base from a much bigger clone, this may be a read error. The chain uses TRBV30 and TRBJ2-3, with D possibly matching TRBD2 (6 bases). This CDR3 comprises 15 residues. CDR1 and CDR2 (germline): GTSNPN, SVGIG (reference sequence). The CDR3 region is CAWSVLGGVEDTQCF. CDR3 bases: TGTGCCTGGAGTGTACTGGGGGGAGTGGAAGATACGCAGTGTTTT.

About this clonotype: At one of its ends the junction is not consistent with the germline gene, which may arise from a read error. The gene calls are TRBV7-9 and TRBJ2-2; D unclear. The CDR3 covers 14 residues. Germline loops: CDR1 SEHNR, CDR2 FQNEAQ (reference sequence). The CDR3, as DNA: TGTACCAGTAGCTTAGTAGTGAACACCGGGGAGCTGTTTTTT. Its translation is CTSSLVVNTGELFF.

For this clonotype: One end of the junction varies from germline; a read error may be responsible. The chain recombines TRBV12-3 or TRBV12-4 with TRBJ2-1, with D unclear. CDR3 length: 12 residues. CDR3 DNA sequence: TGTGCCAGCAGGGACCCAAACAATGAGCAGCTCTTC. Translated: CASRDPNNEQLF.

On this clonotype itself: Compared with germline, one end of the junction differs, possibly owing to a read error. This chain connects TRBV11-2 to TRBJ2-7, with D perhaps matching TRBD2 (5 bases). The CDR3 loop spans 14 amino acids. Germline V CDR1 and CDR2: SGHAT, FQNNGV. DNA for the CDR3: TGTGCCAGCAGCTTAACCGGCGGAGACTACGATCAGTACTTC. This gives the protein CASSLTGGDYDQYF.

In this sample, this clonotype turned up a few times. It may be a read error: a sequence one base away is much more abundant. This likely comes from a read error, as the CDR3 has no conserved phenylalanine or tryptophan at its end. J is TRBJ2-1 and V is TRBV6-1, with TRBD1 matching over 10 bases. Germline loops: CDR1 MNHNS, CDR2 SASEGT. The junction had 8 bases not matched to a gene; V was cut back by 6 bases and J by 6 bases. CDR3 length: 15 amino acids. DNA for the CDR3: TGTGCCAGCAGCAACCCGGGACAGGGGTCCAATGAGCAGTTCATC. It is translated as CASSNPGQGSNEQFI.

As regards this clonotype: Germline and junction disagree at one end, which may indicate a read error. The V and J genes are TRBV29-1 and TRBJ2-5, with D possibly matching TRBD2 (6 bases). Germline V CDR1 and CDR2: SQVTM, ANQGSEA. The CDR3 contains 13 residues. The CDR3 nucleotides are TGCAGCGTTGAGGGACTTAACCGAGAGGCCCAGTACTTC. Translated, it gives CSVEGLNREAQYF. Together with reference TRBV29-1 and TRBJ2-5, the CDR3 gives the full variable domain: SAVISQKPSRDICQRGTSLTIQCQVDSQVTMMFWYRQQPGQSLTLIATANQGSEATYESGFVIDKFPISRPNLTFSTLTVSNMSPEDSSIYLCSVEGLNREAQYFGPGTRLLVL.

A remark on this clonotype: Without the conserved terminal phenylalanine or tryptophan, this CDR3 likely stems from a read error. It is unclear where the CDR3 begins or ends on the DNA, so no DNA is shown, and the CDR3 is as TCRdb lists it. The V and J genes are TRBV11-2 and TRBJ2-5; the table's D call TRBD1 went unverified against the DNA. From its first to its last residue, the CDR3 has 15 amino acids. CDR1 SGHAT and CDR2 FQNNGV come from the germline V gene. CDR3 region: CASSPWGTTKETLYL.

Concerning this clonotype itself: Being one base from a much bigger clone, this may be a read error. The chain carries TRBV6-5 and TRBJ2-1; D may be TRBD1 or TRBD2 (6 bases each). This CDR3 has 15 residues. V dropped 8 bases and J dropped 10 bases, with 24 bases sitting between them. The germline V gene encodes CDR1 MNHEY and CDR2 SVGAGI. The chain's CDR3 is CASCTGRGMGGEQFF. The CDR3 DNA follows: TGTGCCAGCTGTACAGGGCGCGGGATGGGTGGGGAGCAGTTCTTC.

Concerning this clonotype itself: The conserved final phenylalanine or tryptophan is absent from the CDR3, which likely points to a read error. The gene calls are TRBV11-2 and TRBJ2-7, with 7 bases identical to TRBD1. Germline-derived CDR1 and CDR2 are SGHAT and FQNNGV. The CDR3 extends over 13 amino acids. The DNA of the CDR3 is TGTGCCAGGAGCTCTGCCCAGGGGGACGAGCAGTACCTC. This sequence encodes CARSSAQGDEQYL.

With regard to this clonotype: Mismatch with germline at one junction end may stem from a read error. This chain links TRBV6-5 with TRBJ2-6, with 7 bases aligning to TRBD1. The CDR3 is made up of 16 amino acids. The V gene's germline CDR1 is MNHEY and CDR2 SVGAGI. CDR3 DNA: TGTGCCAACAGGGTAGGGGACAGATCAGGGGCCAACGTCCTGAGTTTC. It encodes CANRVGDRSGANVLSF.

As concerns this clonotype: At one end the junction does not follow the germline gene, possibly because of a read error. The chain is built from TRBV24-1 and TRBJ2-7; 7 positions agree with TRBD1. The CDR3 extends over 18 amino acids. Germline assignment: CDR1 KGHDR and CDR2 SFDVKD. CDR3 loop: CATSDKLDRFSSYNEQYF. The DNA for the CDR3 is TGTGCCACCAGTGATAAACTGGACAGGTTTAGCTCCTACAATGAGCAGTATTTC.

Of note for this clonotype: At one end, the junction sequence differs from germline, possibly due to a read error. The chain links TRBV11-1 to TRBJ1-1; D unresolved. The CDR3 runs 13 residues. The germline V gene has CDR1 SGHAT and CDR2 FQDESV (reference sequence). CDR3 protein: CAGSSTSNAEAFF. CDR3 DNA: TGTGCCGGCAGCTCGACCTCGAACGCTGAAGCTTTCTTT.

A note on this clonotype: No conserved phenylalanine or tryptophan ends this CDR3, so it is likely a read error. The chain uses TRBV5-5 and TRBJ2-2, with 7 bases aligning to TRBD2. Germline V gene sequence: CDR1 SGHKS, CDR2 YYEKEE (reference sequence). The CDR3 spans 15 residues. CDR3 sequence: CASSKLAENTGGLFY. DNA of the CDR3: TGTGCCAGCAGTAAGCTAGCGGAGAACACCGGGGGGCTGTTTTAT.

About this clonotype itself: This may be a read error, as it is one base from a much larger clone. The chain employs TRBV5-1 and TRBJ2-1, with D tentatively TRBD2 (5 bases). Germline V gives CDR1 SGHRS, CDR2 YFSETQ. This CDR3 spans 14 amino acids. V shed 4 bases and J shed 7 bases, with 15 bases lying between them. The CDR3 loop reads CASSMSAGKNEQFF. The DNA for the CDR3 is TGCGCCAGCAGCATGTCGGCGGGCAAGAATGAGCAGTTCTTC.

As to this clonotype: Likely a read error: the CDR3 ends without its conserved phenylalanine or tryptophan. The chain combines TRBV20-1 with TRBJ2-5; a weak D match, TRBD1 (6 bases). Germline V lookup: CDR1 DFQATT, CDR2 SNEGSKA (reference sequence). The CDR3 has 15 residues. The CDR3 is CCARDWTDIIETQYL. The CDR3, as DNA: TGCTGTGCTAGAGATTGGACAGATATCATAGAGACCCAGTACCTC.

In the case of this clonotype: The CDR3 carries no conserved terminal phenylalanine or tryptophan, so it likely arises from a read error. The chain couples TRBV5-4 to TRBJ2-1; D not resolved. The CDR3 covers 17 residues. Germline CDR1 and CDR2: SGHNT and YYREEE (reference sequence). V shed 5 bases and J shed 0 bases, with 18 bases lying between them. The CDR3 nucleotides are TGTGCCAGCAGTGACGAGCTGGCACAGAGCTCCTACAATGAGCAGTTCTCC. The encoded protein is CASSDELAQSSYNEQFS.

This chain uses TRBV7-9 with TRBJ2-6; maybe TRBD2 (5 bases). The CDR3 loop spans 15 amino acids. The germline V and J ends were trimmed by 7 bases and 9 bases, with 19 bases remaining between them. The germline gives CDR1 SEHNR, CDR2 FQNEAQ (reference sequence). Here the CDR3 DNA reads TGTGCCAGCACCGGGGAAGACTCTGGGAACAACGTCCTGACTTTC. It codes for CASTGEDSGNNVLTF.

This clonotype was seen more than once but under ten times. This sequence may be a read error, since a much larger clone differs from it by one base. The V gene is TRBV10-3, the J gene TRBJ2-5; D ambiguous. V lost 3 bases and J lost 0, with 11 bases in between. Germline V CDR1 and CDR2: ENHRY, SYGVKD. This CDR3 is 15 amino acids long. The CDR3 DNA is TGTGCCATCAGTGACCCCGACGAGTACCAAGAGACCCAGTACTTC. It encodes CAISDPDEYQETQYF.